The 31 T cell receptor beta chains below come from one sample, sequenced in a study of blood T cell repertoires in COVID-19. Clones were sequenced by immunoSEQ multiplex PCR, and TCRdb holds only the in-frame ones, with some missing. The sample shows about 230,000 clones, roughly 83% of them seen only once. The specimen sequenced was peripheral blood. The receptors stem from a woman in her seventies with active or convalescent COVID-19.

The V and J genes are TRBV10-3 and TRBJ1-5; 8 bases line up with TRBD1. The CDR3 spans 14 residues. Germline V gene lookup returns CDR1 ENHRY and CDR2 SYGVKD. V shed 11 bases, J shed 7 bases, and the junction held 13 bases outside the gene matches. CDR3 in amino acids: CAANLKQGDQPQHF. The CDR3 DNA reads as TGTGCCGCGAACCTTAAACAGGGGGACCAGCCCCAGCATTTT.

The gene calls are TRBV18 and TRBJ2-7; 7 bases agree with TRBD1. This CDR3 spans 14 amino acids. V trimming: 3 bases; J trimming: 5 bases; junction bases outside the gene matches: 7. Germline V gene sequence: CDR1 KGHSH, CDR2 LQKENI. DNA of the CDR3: TGTGCCAGCTCACCCCGGACAGGATCCGACGAGCAGTACTTC. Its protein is CASSPRTGSDEQYF.

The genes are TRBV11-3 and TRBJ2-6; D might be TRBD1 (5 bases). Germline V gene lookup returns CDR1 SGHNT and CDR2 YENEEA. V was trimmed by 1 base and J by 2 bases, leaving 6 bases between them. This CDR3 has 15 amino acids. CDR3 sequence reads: CASSLGGAGANVLTF. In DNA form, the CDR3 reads TGTGCCAGCAGCTTAGGGGGCGCTGGGGCCAACGTCCTGACTTTC.

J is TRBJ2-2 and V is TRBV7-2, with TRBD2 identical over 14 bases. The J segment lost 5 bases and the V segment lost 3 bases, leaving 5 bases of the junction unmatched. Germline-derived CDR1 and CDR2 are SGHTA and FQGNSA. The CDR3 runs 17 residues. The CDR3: CASSLTSGGAITGELFF. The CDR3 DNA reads TGTGCCAGCAGCTTGACTAGCGGGGGGGCGATTACCGGGGAGCTGTTTTTT.

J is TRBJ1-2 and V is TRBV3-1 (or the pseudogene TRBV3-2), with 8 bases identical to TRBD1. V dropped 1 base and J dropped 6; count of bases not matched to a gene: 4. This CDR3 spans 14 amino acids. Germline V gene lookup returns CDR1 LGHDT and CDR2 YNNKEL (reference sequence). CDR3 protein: CASSQAVRGHGYTF. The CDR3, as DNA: TGTGCCAGCAGCCAAGCGGTCAGGGGGCATGGCTACACCTTC.

CDR3 protein: CASSVMTDTQYF. The DNA of the CDR3 is TGTGCCAGCAGTGTCATGACAGATACGCAGTATTTT. The chain carries TRBV6-6 and TRBJ2-3; the D is unclear. The CDR3 spans 12 residues. V lost 5 bases and J lost 3, with 6 bases in between. Germline CDR1 is MNHNY and CDR2 is SVGAGI (reference sequence).

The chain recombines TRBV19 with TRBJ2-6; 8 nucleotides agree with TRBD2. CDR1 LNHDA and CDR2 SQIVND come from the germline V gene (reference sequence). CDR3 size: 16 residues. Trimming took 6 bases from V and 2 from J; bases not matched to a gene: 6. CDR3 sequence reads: CASRREGVTGANVLTF. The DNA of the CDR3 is TGTGCCAGTAGACGGGAGGGGGTGACTGGGGCCAACGTCCTGACTTTC. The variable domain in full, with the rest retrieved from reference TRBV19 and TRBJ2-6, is DGGITQSPKYLFRKEGQNVTLSCEQNLNHDAMYWYRQDPGQGLRLIYYSQIVNDFQKGDIAEGYSVSREKKESFPLTVTSAQKNPTAFYLCASRREGVTGANVLTFGAGSRLTVL.

The CDR3 bases are TGTGCCAGCAGCCAGGACATTTCCTACGAGCAGTACTTC. This gives the protein CASSQDISYEQYF. The chain has TRBV13 and TRBJ2-7, with a tentative D call TRBD1 (5 bases). The CDR3 covers 13 residues. With 5 bases removed from V and 1 base from J, the gap between germline ends came to 9 bases. CDR1 is PRHDT and CDR2 is FYEKMQ in the germline V gene (reference sequence).

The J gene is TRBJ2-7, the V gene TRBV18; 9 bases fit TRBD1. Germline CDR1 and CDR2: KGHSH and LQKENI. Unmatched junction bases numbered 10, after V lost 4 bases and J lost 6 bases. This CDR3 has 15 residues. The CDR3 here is CASSLPGTGSGEQYF. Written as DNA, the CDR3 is TGTGCCAGCTCACTCCCCGGGACAGGGTCAGGCGAGCAGTACTTC. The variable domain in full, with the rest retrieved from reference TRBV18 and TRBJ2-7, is NAGVMQNPRHLVRRRGQEARLRCSPMKGHSHVYWYRQLPEEGLKFMVYLQKENIIDESGMPKERFSAEFPKEGPSILRIQQVVRGDSAAYFCASSLPGTGSGEQYFGPGTRLTVT.

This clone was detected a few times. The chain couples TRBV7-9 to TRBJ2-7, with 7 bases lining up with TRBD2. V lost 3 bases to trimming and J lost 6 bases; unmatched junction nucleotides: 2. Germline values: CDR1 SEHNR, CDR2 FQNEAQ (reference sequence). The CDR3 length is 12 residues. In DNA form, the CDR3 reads TGTGCCAGCAGCTTCCGACTAGCCGAGCAGTACTTC. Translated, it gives CASSFRLAEQYF.

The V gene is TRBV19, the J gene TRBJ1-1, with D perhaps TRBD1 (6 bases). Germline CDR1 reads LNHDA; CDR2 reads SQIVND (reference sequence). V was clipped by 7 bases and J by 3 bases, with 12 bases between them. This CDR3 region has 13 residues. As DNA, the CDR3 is TGTGCCAGTAAAAACAGGGAAGACACTGAAGCTTTCTTT. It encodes CASKNREDTEAFF.

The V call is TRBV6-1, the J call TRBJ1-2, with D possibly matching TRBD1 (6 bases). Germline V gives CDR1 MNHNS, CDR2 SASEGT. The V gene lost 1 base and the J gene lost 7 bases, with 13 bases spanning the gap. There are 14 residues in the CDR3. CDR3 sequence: CASSEGTASIGYTF. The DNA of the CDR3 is TGTGCCAGCAGTGAAGGGACAGCCTCTATTGGCTACACCTTC.

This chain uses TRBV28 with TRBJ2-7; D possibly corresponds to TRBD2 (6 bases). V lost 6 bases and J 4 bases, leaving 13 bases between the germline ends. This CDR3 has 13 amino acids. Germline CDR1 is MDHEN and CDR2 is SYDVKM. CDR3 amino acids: CASRGWRVYEQYF. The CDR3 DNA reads TGTGCCAGCAGGGGGTGGAGGGTGTACGAGCAGTACTTC.

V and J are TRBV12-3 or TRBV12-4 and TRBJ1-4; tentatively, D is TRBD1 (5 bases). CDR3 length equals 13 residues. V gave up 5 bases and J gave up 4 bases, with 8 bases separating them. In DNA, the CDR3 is TGTGCCAGCAGTACGGGGGTTAATGAAAAACTGTTTTTT. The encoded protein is CASSTGVNEKLFF.

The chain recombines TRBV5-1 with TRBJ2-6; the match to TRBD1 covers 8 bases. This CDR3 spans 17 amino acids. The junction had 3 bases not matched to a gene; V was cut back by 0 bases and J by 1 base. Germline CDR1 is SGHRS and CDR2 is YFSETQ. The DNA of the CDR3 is TGCGCCAGCAGCTTGGACAGGGGGTGGTCTGGGGCCAACGTCCTGACTTTC. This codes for CASSLDRGWSGANVLTF.

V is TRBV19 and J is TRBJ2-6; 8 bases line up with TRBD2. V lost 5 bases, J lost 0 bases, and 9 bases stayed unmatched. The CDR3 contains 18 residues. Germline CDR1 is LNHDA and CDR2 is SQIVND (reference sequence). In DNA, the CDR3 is TGTGCCAGTAGTTCAAGACGGGGGGGCCCCTCTGGGGCCAACGTCCTGACTTTC. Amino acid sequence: CASSSRRGGPSGANVLTF.

This chain's CDR3 is CSASQPSGRSYEQYF. The CDR3 nucleotides read TGCAGTGCTAGTCAACCTAGCGGGAGGTCCTACGAGCAGTACTTC. The chain links TRBV20-1 to TRBJ2-7, with 11 bases matching TRBD2. The CDR3 is 15 amino acids. Germline CDR1 reads DFQATT; CDR2 reads SNEGSKA (reference sequence). J was trimmed by 1 base and V by 3 bases; bases with no gene match: 5.

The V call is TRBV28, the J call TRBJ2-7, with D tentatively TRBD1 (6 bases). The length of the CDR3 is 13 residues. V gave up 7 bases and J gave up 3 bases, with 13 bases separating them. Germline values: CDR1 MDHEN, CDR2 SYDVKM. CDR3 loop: CASTQWDNYEQYF. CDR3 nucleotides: TGTGCCAGCACCCAATGGGACAACTACGAGCAGTACTTC.

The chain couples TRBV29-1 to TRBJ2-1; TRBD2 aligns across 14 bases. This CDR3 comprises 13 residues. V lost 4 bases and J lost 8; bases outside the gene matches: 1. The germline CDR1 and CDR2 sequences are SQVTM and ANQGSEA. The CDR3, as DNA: TGCAGCGTTGGACTAGCGGGGGGGGATGAGCAGTTCTTC. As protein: CSVGLAGGDEQFF.

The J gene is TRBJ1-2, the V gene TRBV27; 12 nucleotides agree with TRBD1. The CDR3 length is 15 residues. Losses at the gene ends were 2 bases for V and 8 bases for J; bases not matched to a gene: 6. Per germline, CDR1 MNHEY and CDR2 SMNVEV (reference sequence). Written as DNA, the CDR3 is TGTGCCAGCAGTTTAGTGGGACAGGGGGCCAGGGGCTACACCTTC. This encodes CASSLVGQGARGYTF.

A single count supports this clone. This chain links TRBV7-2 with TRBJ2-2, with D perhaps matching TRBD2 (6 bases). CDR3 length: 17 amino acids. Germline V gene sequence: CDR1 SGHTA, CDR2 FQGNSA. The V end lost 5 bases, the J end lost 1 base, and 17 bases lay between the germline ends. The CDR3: CASSQTPGLVNTGELFF. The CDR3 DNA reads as TGTGCCAGCAGCCAAACCCCGGGACTGGTGAACACCGGGGAGCTGTTTTTT.

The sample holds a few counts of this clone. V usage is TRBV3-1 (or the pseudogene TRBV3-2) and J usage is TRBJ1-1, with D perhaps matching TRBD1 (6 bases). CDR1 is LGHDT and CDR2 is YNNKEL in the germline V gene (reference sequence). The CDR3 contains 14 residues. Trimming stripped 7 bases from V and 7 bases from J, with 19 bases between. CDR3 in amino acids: CASTLGGGRLEAFF. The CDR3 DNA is TGTGCCAGCACCCTAGGGGGGGGGCGGCTTGAAGCTTTCTTT.

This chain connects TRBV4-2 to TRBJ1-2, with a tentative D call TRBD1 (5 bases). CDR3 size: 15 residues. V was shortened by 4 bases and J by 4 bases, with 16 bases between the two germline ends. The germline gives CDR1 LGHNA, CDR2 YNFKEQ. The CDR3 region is CASSPPAGNSYGYTF. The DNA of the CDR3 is TGTGCCAGCAGCCCCCCCGCAGGGAATTCCTATGGCTACACCTTC.

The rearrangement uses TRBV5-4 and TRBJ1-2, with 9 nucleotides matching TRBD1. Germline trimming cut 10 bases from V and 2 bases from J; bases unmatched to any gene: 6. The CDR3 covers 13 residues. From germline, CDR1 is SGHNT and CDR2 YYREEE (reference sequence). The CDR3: CAGTGQGNYGYTF. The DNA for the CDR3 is TGTGCCGGAACGGGACAGGGAAACTATGGCTACACCTTC.

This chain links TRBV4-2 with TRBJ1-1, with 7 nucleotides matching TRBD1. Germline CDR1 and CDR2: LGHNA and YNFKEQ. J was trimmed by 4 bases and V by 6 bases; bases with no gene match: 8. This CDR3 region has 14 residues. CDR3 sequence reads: CASSHNQGGTEAFF. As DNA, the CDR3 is TGTGCCAGCAGTCACAACCAGGGGGGCACTGAAGCTTTCTTT.

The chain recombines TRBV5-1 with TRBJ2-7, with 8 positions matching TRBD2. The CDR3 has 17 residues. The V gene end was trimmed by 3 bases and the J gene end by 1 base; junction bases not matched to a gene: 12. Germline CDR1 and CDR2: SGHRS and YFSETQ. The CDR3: CASSSAPGTRSSYEQYF. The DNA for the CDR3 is TGCGCCAGCAGCTCAGCCCCCGGGACTAGATCGTCCTACGAGCAGTACTTC.

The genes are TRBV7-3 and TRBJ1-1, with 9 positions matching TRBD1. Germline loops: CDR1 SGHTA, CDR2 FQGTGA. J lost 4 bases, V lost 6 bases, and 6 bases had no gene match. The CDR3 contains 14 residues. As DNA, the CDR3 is TGTGCCAGCAGTCAGGACAGGGGCGGCACTGAAGCTTTCTTT. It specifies CASSQDRGGTEAFF.

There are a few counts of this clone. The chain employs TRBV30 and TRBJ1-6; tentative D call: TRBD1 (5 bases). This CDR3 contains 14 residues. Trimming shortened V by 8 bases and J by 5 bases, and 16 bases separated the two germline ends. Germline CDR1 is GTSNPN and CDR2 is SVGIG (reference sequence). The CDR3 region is CAHSRFRDNSPLHF. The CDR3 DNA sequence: TGTGCCCACTCCCGGTTCAGGGATAATTCACCCCTCCACTTT.

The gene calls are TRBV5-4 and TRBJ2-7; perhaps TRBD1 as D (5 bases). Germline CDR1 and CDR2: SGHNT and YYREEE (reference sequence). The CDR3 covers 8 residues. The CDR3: CASSLDRV. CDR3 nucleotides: TGTGCCAGCAGCTTAGACAGAGTC.

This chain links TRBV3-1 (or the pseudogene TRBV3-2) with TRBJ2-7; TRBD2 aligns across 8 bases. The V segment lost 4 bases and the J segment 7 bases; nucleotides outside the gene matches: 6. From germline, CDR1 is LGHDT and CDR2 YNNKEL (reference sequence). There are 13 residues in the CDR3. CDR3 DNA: TGTGCCAGCAGCCCGCGGGGGGTGGGGGAGCAGTACTTC. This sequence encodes CASSPRGVGEQYF.

The CDR3 coding sequence is TGTGCCTGGAGTGGTGGGACAGGGGGGTTCTATGGCTACACCTTC. This encodes CAWSGGTGGFYGYTF. The rearrangement uses TRBV30 and TRBJ1-2; TRBD1 agrees at 11 bases. From germline, CDR1 is GTSNPN and CDR2 SVGIG (reference sequence). The CDR3 runs 15 residues. J gave up 4 bases and V 1 base, and 5 bases lay outside the gene matches.